The 11 T cell receptor beta chains below all came from one sample that was sequenced in a study of T cell repertoires in cytomegalovirus infection. MiXCR, run by TCRdb on the reads, gives a single entry per CDR3 protein. Among about 830,000 distinct CDR3 sequences listed, about 30% were seen once. No cognate antigen is known for these TCRs. This material consisted of cultured CD8+ T cells from PBMCs, taken from culture after CMV antigen stimulation. Receptor source: a human donor in good health (CMV status not recorded). Some clones in this sample may be carry-over from other donors' samples.

The chain has TRBV19 and TRBJ2-3; no definite D call. Germline CDR1 and CDR2: LNHDA and SQIVND (reference sequence). This CDR3 is 12 amino acids long. V lost 1 base and J 4 bases, leaving 3 bases between the germline ends. The CDR3 spells CASSIGPDTQYF. The CDR3 DNA is TGTGCCAGTAGTATAGGTCCAGATACGCAGTATTTT.

This clonotype was found many times. The V and J genes are TRBV4-1 and TRBJ2-7; D gene unclear. CDR1 MGHRA and CDR2 YSYEKL come from the germline V gene. The V gene lost 0 bases and the J gene lost 3 bases, with 9 bases spanning the gap. This CDR3 region has 14 residues. The CDR3 reads CASSQDVGFYEQYV. CDR3 coding DNA: TGCGCCAGCAGCCAAGATGTGGGATTCTACGAGCAGTACGTC.

The table lists this clonotype with many counts. The chain recombines TRBV19 with TRBJ1-2; D gene ambiguous. V shed 0 bases and J shed 4 bases, with 9 bases lying between them. CDR3 length: 14 residues. Germline V gene lookup returns CDR1 LNHDA and CDR2 SQIVND (reference sequence). The CDR3 sequence is CASSIEANLYGYTF. The CDR3 bases are TGTGCCAGTAGTATAGAGGCCAATCTCTATGGCTACACCTTC.

The V and J genes are TRBV6-2 or TRBV6-3 and TRBJ2-7; TRBD1 matches at 7 bases. V lost 4 bases, J lost 2 bases, and 14 bases stayed unmatched. Per germline, CDR1 MNHEY and CDR2 SVGEGT. The length of the CDR3 is 17 residues. The CDR3, as DNA: TGTGCCAGCAGTTCCGCCACCTGGGACAGATATCCCTACGAGCAGTACGTC. Amino acid sequence: CASSSATWDRYPYEQYV.

The V call is TRBV19, the J call TRBJ1-1, with 12 bases identical to TRBD1. The CDR3 loop spans 18 amino acids. Germline trimming cut 2 bases from V and 3 bases from J; bases unmatched to any gene: 10. Looked up from germline, CDR1 is LNHDA and CDR2 is SQIVND (reference sequence). CDR3 sequence (DNA): TGTGCCAGTAGTATAAATCGGGACAGGGGGCGGATGGACACTGAAGCTTTCTTT. Encoded protein: CASSINRDRGRMDTEAFF. The variable domain in full, completed from reference TRBV19 and TRBJ1-1, reads DGGITQSPKYLFRKEGQNVTLSCEQNLNHDAMYWYRQDPGQGLRLIYYSQIVNDFQKGDIAEGYSVSREKKESFPLTVTSAQKNPTAFYLCASSINRDRGRMDTEAFFGQGTRLTVV.

This chain joins TRBV7-6 and TRBJ2-1; D might be TRBD2 (6 bases). This CDR3 is 15 amino acids long. Between the trimmed V and J ends, which lost 4 bases and 7 bases, there was a span of 17 bases. CDR1 SGHVS and CDR2 FNYEAQ come from the germline V gene. The CDR3 protein is CASSSGPGVPNEQFF. CDR3 bases: TGTGCCAGCAGCTCCGGCCCGGGGGTCCCAAATGAGCAGTTCTTC.

The V and J genes are TRBV7-2 and TRBJ2-7; 11 bases agree with TRBD1. Unmatched junction bases numbered 2, after V lost 1 base and J lost 3 bases. CDR1 is SGHTA and CDR2 is FQGNSA in the germline V gene. The CDR3 contains 15 residues. The CDR3 DNA sequence: TGTGCCAGCAGCTTAGAGGGGACAGGGGGCTACGAGCAGTACGTC. Its protein product is CASSLEGTGGYEQYV.

This clonotype was recorded a few times. The chain links TRBV28 to TRBJ2-3; TRBD1 matches at 8 bases. This CDR3 has 15 amino acids. Germline lookup yields CDR1 MDHEN and CDR2 SYDVKM. V gave up 6 bases and J gave up 9 bases; unmatched junction bases: 14. CDR3 DNA sequence: TGTGCCAGCAGATACCTCCGGGACAGGCCTTCGACGCAGTATTTT. It yields the protein CASRYLRDRPSTQYF.

At least ten counts were recorded for this clonotype. The rearrangement uses TRBV9 and TRBJ2-1, with a tentative D call TRBD2 (6 bases). This CDR3 has 16 residues. Per germline, CDR1 SGDLS and CDR2 YYNGEE. V was pared by 3 bases and J by 5 bases, with 18 bases between. CDR3 region: CASSAPRDWTNNEQFF. CDR3 sequence (DNA): TGTGCCAGCAGCGCCCCCCGGGACTGGACTAACAATGAGCAGTTCTTC.

The table lists this clonotype with a few counts. The genes are TRBV5-5 and TRBJ1-1; D not resolved. Germline CDR1 and CDR2: SGHKS and YYEKEE (reference sequence). The CDR3 covers 14 residues. Trimming cost V 0 bases and J 4 bases, with 10 bases left between them. CDR3 DNA sequence: TGTGCCAGCAGCTTGGGGGTAGTGGGCACTGAAGCTTTCTTT. Amino acids: CASSLGVVGTEAFF.

This clonotype occurred a few times. The rearrangement joins TRBV6-2 or TRBV6-3 to TRBJ2-7, with a possible D match to TRBD2 (6 bases). CDR3 length equals 14 residues. Per the germline V gene, CDR1 is MNHEY and CDR2 is SVGEGT. V dropped 3 bases and J dropped 0 bases, with 9 bases sitting between them. Written as DNA, the CDR3 is TGTGCCAGCAGTTATGGCGGGAACTCCTACGAGCAGTACGTC. Translating gives CASSYGGNSYEQYV.